Described below is a single T cell receptor (beta chain) sequence and its context. Compared with germline, one end of the junction differs, possibly owing to a read error. The sample comes from a study of cytomegalovirus exposure and HLA in healthy donors. This PCR relied on a set of 60 Vbeta primers and 13 Jbeta primers. Generated by immunoSEQ multiplex PCR, the TCRdb table keeps only in-frame clones and is missing some. The sample shows about 140,000 clones, around 80% of them seen only once. CDR3 size: 14 residues. CDR1 and CDR2 from the germline V gene are SEHNR and FQNEAQ (reference sequence). The receptor was isolated from a male donor in good health and CMV-seropositive. Input material: PBMCs. This chain links TRBV7-9 with TRBJ1-4, with D perhaps matching TRBD1 (6 bases). The CDR3 DNA reads as TGTTCCAGCAGCCCAGGGGCTTTGGGTGAAAAACTGTTTTTT. Translation gives CSSSPGALGEKLFF.